These 32 T cell receptor beta chains share one sample of origin, sequenced in a study of T-cell memory formation after mild COVID-19. Each CDR3 protein is one row after TCRdb ran MiXCR on the 5' RACE reads. The sample lists some 130,000 distinct CDR3 sequences; approximately 16% were seen once. Sequenced: PBMCs or a T cell subset sorted from them (not recorded which). Source of these receptors: an adult woman who had mild COVID-19 (a few samples of this study predate the infection). Cell type and time point are not known.

This clonotype was counted at least ten times. This rearrangement joins TRBV12-3 or TRBV12-4 to TRBJ1-1; no clear D gene. The V and J ends lost 5 bases and 1 base respectively, with 8 bases between them. The CDR3 covers 13 residues. The DNA of the CDR3 is TGTGCCAGCAGTCCCGATGGGAACACTGAAGCTTTCTTT. This translates into CASSPDGNTEAFF.

The chain carries TRBV28 and TRBJ2-4; TRBD1 matches 10 bases. Looked up from germline, CDR1 is MDHEN and CDR2 is SYDVKM. V trimming: 6 bases; J trimming: 8 bases; junction bases outside the gene matches: 7. The CDR3 extends over 14 amino acids. Here the CDR3 DNA reads TGTGCCAGCAGCCTGCCGGGACAGGGGTACATTCAGTACTTC. Translated, it gives CASSLPGQGYIQYF.

The chain links TRBV4-3 to TRBJ2-2; D possibly corresponds to TRBD1 (5 bases). The length of the CDR3 is 15 residues. Germline lookup yields CDR1 LGHNA and CDR2 YSLEER. V lost 4 bases and J 6 bases, leaving 15 bases between the germline ends. This CDR3 reads CASSPHPTEAGELFF. The DNA for the CDR3 is TGCGCCAGCAGCCCCCATCCGACAGAGGCCGGGGAGCTGTTTTTT.

This clonotype has more than one count but fewer than ten. V gene TRBV6-2 or TRBV6-3 combines with J gene TRBJ2-7, with 8 bases fitting TRBD1. There are 14 residues in the CDR3. Germline loops: CDR1 MNHEY, CDR2 SVGEGT. V lost 6 bases, J lost 4 bases, and 8 bases stayed unmatched. The chain's CDR3 is CASRTGGKRYEQYF. For the CDR3, the DNA is TGTGCCAGCAGAACAGGGGGGAAGAGGTACGAGCAGTACTTC.

This chain links TRBV2 with TRBJ2-4; 7 bases align to TRBD1. The CDR3 is made up of 13 amino acids. With V trimmed by 6 bases and J by 1 base, 0 bases remained unmatched. Germline V CDR1 and CDR2: SNHLY, FYNNEI. In nucleotides, the CDR3 is TGTGCCAGCAGGACAGGGGCCAAAAACATTCAGTACTTC. Amino acid sequence: CASRTGAKNIQYF.

This clonotype was counted between two and nine times. The chain recombines TRBV5-1 with TRBJ2-3, with 7 bases matching TRBD2. This CDR3 comprises 15 residues. Per the germline V gene, CDR1 is SGHRS and CDR2 is YFSETQ. V dropped 0 bases and J dropped 4; count of bases not matched to a gene: 5. CDR3 sequence reads: CASSLAGLVADTQYF. The CDR3 DNA reads TGCGCCAGCAGCTTGGCCGGACTAGTCGCAGATACGCAGTATTTT. The full variable domain, its missing parts supplied by reference TRBV5-1 and TRBJ2-3, is KAGVTQTPRYLIKTRGQQVTLSCSPISGHRSVSWYQQTPGQGLQFLFEYFSETQRNKGNFPGRFSGRQFSNSRSEMNVSTLELGDSALYLCASSLAGLVADTQYFGPGTRLTVL.

The chain employs TRBV11-2 and TRBJ2-2; 8 positions match TRBD2. This CDR3 is 14 amino acids long. Germline V gene data show CDR1 as SGHAT and CDR2 as FQNNGV. With V trimmed by 11 bases and J by 2 bases, 7 bases remained unmatched. The CDR3 DNA reads as TGTGCCGGCCGCGGGGGGACCAACACCGGGGAGCTGTTTTTT. This gives the protein CAGRGGTNTGELFF.

This clonotype was found a few times. Here the CDR3 DNA reads TGTGCCAGCAGTTTATCGAGCGGGGACGGGGAGCTGTTTTTT. The encoded protein is CASSLSSGDGELFF. The chain carries TRBV12-3 or TRBV12-4 and TRBJ2-2, with 7 bases matching TRBD2. This CDR3 is built from 14 residues. The V gene end was trimmed by 2 bases and the J gene end by 7 bases; junction bases not matched to a gene: 4.

In this sample, this clonotype turned up a few times. V usage is TRBV7-8 and J usage is TRBJ2-1, with 15 bases identical to TRBD2. The length of the CDR3 is 17 residues. Losses at the gene ends were 5 bases for V and 4 bases for J; bases not matched to a gene: 6. CDR1 is SGHVS, CDR2 FQNEAQ, per germline. The CDR3 reads CASSAGLAGGPYNEQFF. CDR3 bases: TGTGCCAGCAGCGCAGGACTAGCGGGAGGGCCTTACAATGAGCAGTTCTTC. Variable domain in full (rest from reference TRBV7-8 and TRBJ2-1): GAGVSQSPRYKVAKRGQDVALRCDPISGHVSLFWYQQALGQGPEFLTYFQNEAQLDKSGLPSDRFFAERPEGSVSTLKIQRTQQEDSAVYLCASSAGLAGGPYNEQFFGPGTRLTVL.

The chain has TRBV5-1 and TRBJ1-6, with D possibly being TRBD1 (5 bases). Germline V gives CDR1 SGHRS, CDR2 YFSETQ. This CDR3 has 15 amino acids. The V end was cut by 1 base, the J end by 11 bases, with 16 bases between. CDR3 nucleotides: TGCGCCAGCAGCTTGAGCGGCAGGGAGGAGACACCCCTCCACTTT. The encoded protein is CASSLSGREETPLHF.

This clonotype was observed a few times. The rearrangement uses TRBV6-5 and TRBJ2-3; TRBD2 aligns across 13 bases. With 5 bases clipped from V and 4 bases from J, the junction kept 3 bases outside the gene matches. The CDR3 runs to 15 residues. In germline, CDR1 is MNHEY, CDR2 SVGAGI. The CDR3 sequence: CASSRTSGSADTQYF. The CDR3 DNA is TGTGCCAGCAGTCGGACTAGCGGGAGTGCAGATACGCAGTATTTT.

This rearrangement joins TRBV6-5 to TRBJ1-6; TRBD1 matches at 8 bases. Germline CDR1 MNHEY, CDR2 SVGAGI. J lost 4 bases, V lost 1 base, and 3 bases had no gene match. CDR3 length equals 16 residues. The CDR3 is CASSYYRGAYNSPLHF. The CDR3 DNA reads as TGTGCCAGCAGTTACTACAGGGGGGCGTATAATTCACCCCTCCACTTT.

This clonotype has just a few counts. This chain uses TRBV14 with TRBJ2-7; no clear D gene. Trimming left V 0 bases short and J 3 bases short, with 6 bases between. CDR1 and CDR2 from the germline V gene are SGHDN and FVKESK. This CDR3 is built from 13 residues. The CDR3 DNA reads as TGTGCCAGCAGCCAAGACCCAGGCTACGAGCAGTACTTC. Translated: CASSQDPGYEQYF.

This clonotype turned up a few times. One end of the junction is discordant with germline, which a read error may explain. The rearrangement links TRBV7-2 to TRBJ2-2; 11 bases match TRBD1. This CDR3 contains 18 residues. Germline CDR1 is SGHTA and CDR2 is FQGNSA. CDR3 loop: CASSIAGTGGTASGELFF. DNA of the CDR3: TGTGCCAGCAGCATAGCCGGGACAGGGGGTACGGCTTCCGGGGAGCTGTTTTTT.

This clonotype showed up just a few times. The chain joins TRBV4-2 to TRBJ2-1, with 11 bases aligning to TRBD2. The CDR3 extends over 22 amino acids. Germline V gene lookup returns CDR1 LGHNA and CDR2 YNFKEQ. The V and J ends lost 1 base and 0 bases, in that order; junction bases with no gene match: 17. CDR3 region: CASSQVLSGRLAGGSSYNEQFF. As DNA, the CDR3 is TGTGCCAGCAGCCAAGTCTTGTCCGGTCGGCTAGCGGGAGGAAGCTCCTACAATGAGCAGTTCTTC.

This chain uses TRBV24-1 with TRBJ1-5; TRBD1 is a possible D gene (5 bases). There are 15 residues in the CDR3. Germline V gives CDR1 KGHDR, CDR2 SFDVKD. V lost 1 base and J 5 bases, leaving 11 bases between the germline ends. The CDR3 spells CATSDLGEGDQPQHF. CDR3 nucleotide sequence: TGTGCCACCAGTGATTTAGGGGAAGGGGATCAGCCCCAGCATTTT.

This clonotype occurred a few times. The gene calls are TRBV5-4 and TRBJ2-5; TRBD1 aligns across 12 bases. V was pared by 4 bases and J by 5 bases, with 9 bases of the junction left unmatched. Germline CDR1 and CDR2: SGHNT and YYREEE (reference sequence). The CDR3 totals 16 residues. CDR3: CASSPGTGGFGETQYF. In nucleotides, the CDR3 is TGTGCCAGCAGCCCCGGGACAGGGGGCTTCGGGGAGACCCAGTACTTC.

The chain uses TRBV7-6 and TRBJ2-3, with TRBD1 identical over 7 bases. The germline gives CDR1 SGHVS, CDR2 FNYEAQ. With 5 bases clipped from V and 11 bases from J, the junction kept 10 bases outside the gene matches. The CDR3 length is 13 residues. The CDR3 loop reads CASSPNRDSKQYF. CDR3 DNA sequence: TGTGCCAGCAGCCCGAACAGGGACAGTAAGCAGTATTTT.

V is TRBV12-3 or TRBV12-4 and J is TRBJ1-1; D gene unclear. The V and J ends lost 6 bases and 10 bases respectively, with 18 bases between them. The CDR3 runs 13 residues. Written as DNA, the CDR3 is TGTGCCAGCAGCCCTCCGGAAAGTCGTTCAGCTTTCTTT. Amino acid sequence: CASSPPESRSAFF.

The rearrangement joins TRBV12-3 or TRBV12-4 to TRBJ2-3; 8 bases align to TRBD1. V shed 6 bases, J shed 2 bases, and the junction held 13 bases outside the gene matches. CDR3 length: 17 residues. CDR3 sequence reads: CASSIGGGQGYTDTQYF. The DNA for the CDR3 is TGTGCCAGCAGCATCGGCGGAGGACAGGGCTACACAGATACGCAGTATTTT.

The rearrangement joins TRBV12-3 or TRBV12-4 to TRBJ1-2; D might be TRBD1 (5 bases). V lost 7 bases to trimming and J lost 8 bases, with 17 bases between them. CDR3 size: 13 residues. CDR3 nucleotide sequence: TGTGCCAGCACCATACCAGCCTCAGGGGGCTACACCTTC. It is translated as CASTIPASGGYTF.

J is TRBJ2-5 and V is TRBV7-9, with 8 bases lining up with TRBD2. CDR1 and CDR2 (germline): SEHNR, FQNEAQ (reference sequence). After removal of 4 bases from V and 5 bases from J, the junction contained 12 bases not matched to a gene. The CDR3 sequence is 16 residues long. The CDR3: CASSSPRSGSLETQYF. The CDR3 bases are TGTGCCAGCAGCTCGCCGCGGAGCGGGAGCCTGGAGACCCAGTACTTC.

This chain uses TRBV5-1 with TRBJ2-3; TRBD2 aligns across 8 bases. The CDR3 spans 16 residues. The germline gives CDR1 SGHRS, CDR2 YFSETQ. V lost 3 bases and J lost 6; bases outside the gene matches: 12. The CDR3 region is CASSSTSGGPPDTQYF. The CDR3 DNA is TGCGCCAGCAGCTCGACGTCGGGAGGGCCGCCCGATACGCAGTATTTT.

The rearrangement uses TRBV7-6 and TRBJ2-2, with 9 positions matching TRBD2. CDR1 SGHVS and CDR2 FNYEAQ come from the germline V gene. V was pared by 5 bases and J by 3 bases, with 7 bases of the junction left unmatched. This CDR3 is built from 16 residues. The CDR3 DNA reads as TGTGCCAGCAGCCCGGGCGGGGGGGGCTACACCGGGGAGCTGTTTTTT. It is translated as CASSPGGGGYTGELFF.

This clonotype was picked up a small number of times. The genes are TRBV19 and TRBJ2-2; D is perhaps TRBD1 or TRBD2 (5 bases each). From germline, CDR1 is LNHDA and CDR2 SQIVND (reference sequence). Trimming removed 6 bases from V and 3 bases from J, with 11 bases in between. The CDR3 length is 14 residues. CDR3 nucleotide sequence: TGTGCCAGTAGGGGACGATGGGACACCGGGGAGCTGTTTTTT. Translated, it gives CASRGRWDTGELFF.

The chain recombines TRBV27 with TRBJ2-2; D unresolved. This CDR3 has 13 amino acids. CDR1 and CDR2 from the germline V gene are MNHEY and SMNVEV (reference sequence). With 5 bases removed from V and 7 bases from J, the gap between germline ends came to 11 bases. As DNA, the CDR3 is TGTGCCAGCAGTCCATACTCCATCGGGGAGCTGTTTTTT. Translation: CASSPYSIGELFF.

The V and J genes are TRBV20-1 and TRBJ2-3, with 13 bases matching TRBD2. The CDR3 spans 15 residues. Germline CDR1 and CDR2: DFQATT and SNEGSKA (reference sequence). V was pared by 6 bases and J by 6 bases, with 9 bases of the junction left unmatched. CDR3 DNA: TGCAGTGCGTCTACTAGCGGGAGGGCGTCGGATACGCAGTATTTT. It encodes CSASTSGRASDTQYF.

This rearrangement joins TRBV4-1 to TRBJ1-1; tentative D call: TRBD1 (5 bases). The V gene's germline CDR1 is MGHRA and CDR2 YSYEKL. The CDR3 covers 15 residues. Trimming took 0 bases from V and 2 from J, leaving 10 bases between them. The CDR3 nucleotides are TGCGCCAGCAGCCAAGAGACAGAAGTAAACACTGAAGCTTTCTTT. Its translation: CASSQETEVNTEAFF.

The chain uses TRBV20-1 and TRBJ1-2, with TRBD1 as a possible D gene (5 bases). V shed 1 base and J shed 4 bases, with 7 bases lying between them. CDR1 is DFQATT and CDR2 is SNEGSKA in the germline V gene (reference sequence). This CDR3 spans 12 amino acids. The DNA of the CDR3 is TGCAGTGCTAGAGGCGGGACCTATGGCTACACCTTC. Translating it yields CSARGGTYGYTF.

This clonotype was observed a handful of times. This chain connects TRBV18 to TRBJ2-6; either TRBD1 or TRBD2 may supply D (5 bases each). The CDR3 consists of 15 residues. V lost 3 bases and J lost 0, with 6 bases in between. In germline, CDR1 is KGHSH, CDR2 LQKENI. The DNA of the CDR3 is TGTGCCAGCTCACCCGGGACCTCTGGGGCCAACGTCCTGACTTTC. It encodes CASSPGTSGANVLTF.

This chain connects TRBV12-3 or TRBV12-4 to TRBJ1-5, with no clear D. V lost 0 bases and J lost 3, with 3 bases in between. CDR3 size: 13 residues. This chain's CDR3 is CASSLATNQPQHF. CDR3 nucleotides: TGTGCCAGCAGTTTAGCGACCAATCAGCCCCAGCATTTT.

This clonotype was recorded a few times. This sequence joins TRBV7-2 and TRBJ2-1; the match to TRBD2 covers 14 bases. V lost 3 bases and J lost 6; bases outside the gene matches: 4. CDR3 length: 16 residues. CDR1 is SGHTA, CDR2 FQGNSA, per germline. CDR3 region: CASSFSTSGGANEQFF. The CDR3 region has the DNA TGTGCCAGCAGCTTTTCGACTAGCGGGGGGGCCAATGAGCAGTTCTTC.